In its sample, the clone carrying this T cell receptor beta chain was seen many times. Its antigen remains unknown. RNA transcripts gave rise to amplified TCR beta CDR3 regions. TCR CDR3 underwent first-round RT-PCR with the HTBI primer set. TCRdb called the multiplex PCR reads again in MiXCR, with one record for every CDR3 protein. The top ten clones hold around 31% of a sample with around 720,000 distinct CDR3 sequences, approximately 36% of them seen once. The sample comes from a study of T cells in Graves' hyperthyroidism and ophthalmopathy. The authors took PBMCs from 10 ml fresh peripheral blood. Study conclusions and caveats: Ophthalmopathy stood apart from stable hyperthyroidism in a 13 V-J model.

The CDR3 runs 12 residues. The V end lost 6 bases, the J end lost 8 bases, and 13 bases lay between the germline ends. Germline V gives CDR1 MNHNY, CDR2 SVGAGI (reference sequence). The sequenced sample consisted of blood. This chain links TRBV6-6 with TRBJ1-2, with D perhaps matching TRBD1 (6 bases). The source of this sequence is a woman aged 40 to 49 with Graves' hyperthyroidism. The CDR3 DNA is TGTGCCAGCAGATCACAGGGACAAGGCTACACCTTC. It translates to CASRSQGQGYTF.